Listed below are T cell receptor beta chains from one sample, sequenced in a study of T cell responses to AZD1222 COVID-19 vaccine. The data were produced by immunoSEQ multiplex PCR, yet TCRdb's version contains in-frame clones alone and is incomplete. The sample has approximately 130,000 clones; over 85% are singletons. This material consisted of peripheral blood, taken on day 0 of AZD1222 vaccination. These receptors all come from an adult in good health. CDR3s include the opening cysteine and the closing phenylalanine or tryptophan. D genes are given only for firm matches.

j_gene: TRBJ2-7; d_gene: TRBD2; v_gene: TRBV6-5; len: 15; CDR3nt: TGTGCCAGCAGACCTGGTCTACTAGGGCGGGGGGAGCAGTACTTC; CDR3aa: CASRPGLLGRGEQYF
j_gene: TRBJ2-7; d_gene: TRBD2; v_gene: TRBV19; len: 15; CDR3nt: TGTGCCAGTAGTGGGAGAGCGGGAGGGCGGGACGAGCAGTACTTC; CDR3aa: CASSGRAGGRDEQYF
j_gene: TRBJ2-7; d_gene: .; v_gene: TRBV19; len: 14; CDR3nt: TGTGCCAGTAGTTCCGGGACCTCTAACTACGAGCAGTACTTC; CDR3aa: CASSSGTSNYEQYF
j_gene: TRBJ2-1; d_gene: TRBD1; v_gene: TRBV27; len: 15; CDR3nt: TGTGCCAGCGGACTGAGGGGACAGGGTATCAATGAGCAGTTCTTC; CDR3aa: CASGLRGQGINEQFF
j_gene: TRBJ2-1; d_gene: TRBD1; v_gene: TRBV7-3; len: 17; CDR3nt: TGTGCCAGCAGCCCCGGCCTGGGCAGGGGGCAAAGGAATGAGCAGTTCTTC; CDR3aa: CASSPGLGRGQRNEQFF
j_gene: TRBJ1-2; d_gene: TRBD1; v_gene: TRBV19; len: 16; CDR3nt: TGTGCCAGTAGTAGCCAAGGACAGGGTCCCCGCTATGGCTACACCTTC; CDR3aa: CASSSQGQGPRYGYTF
j_gene: TRBJ1-5; d_gene: .; v_gene: TRBV2; len: 14; CDR3nt: TGTGCCAGCAGTGAAGGGGGAGAAAACCAGCCCCAGCATTTT; CDR3aa: CASSEGGENQPQHF
j_gene: TRBJ1-2; d_gene: TRBD1; v_gene: TRBV29-1; len: 11; CDR3nt: TGCAGCGTTCTTTCAGGGGGTGGCTACACCTTC; CDR3aa: CSVLSGGGYTF
j_gene: TRBJ1-1; d_gene: .; v_gene: TRBV7-8; len: 14; CDR3nt: TGTGCCAGCAGCTTAGAGGGCAGAAACACTGAAGCTTTCTTT; CDR3aa: CASSLEGRNTEAFF
j_gene: TRBJ1-5; d_gene: .; v_gene: TRBV19; len: 15; CDR3nt: TGTGCCAGTAGTACCCCCGAGGCTAATAATCAGCCCCAGCATTTT; CDR3aa: CASSTPEANNQPQHF
j_gene: TRBJ1-1; d_gene: .; v_gene: TRBV6-2/TRBV6-3; len: 12; CDR3nt: TGTGCCAGCAGTGAGATCGCAGGGGTTGCTTTCTTT; CDR3aa: CASSEIAGVAFF
j_gene: TRBJ1-1; d_gene: .; v_gene: TRBV18; len: 17; CDR3nt: TGTGCCAGCTCACCACGAACTCTGGGGCAAGTGAACACTGAAGCTTTCTTT; CDR3aa: CASSPRTLGQVNTEAFF
j_gene: TRBJ2-7; d_gene: .; v_gene: TRBV7-7; len: 15; CDR3nt: TGTGCTAGCAGCTTAGGAGGGGGCGGCTCCTACGAGCAGTACTTC; CDR3aa: CASSLGGGGSYEQYF
j_gene: TRBJ2-2; d_gene: TRBD2; v_gene: TRBV4-1; len: 16; CDR3nt: TGCGCCAGCAGCAAAGCTAGCGGGAGGACCACCGGGGAGCTGTTTTTT; CDR3aa: CASSKASGRTTGELFF
j_gene: TRBJ2-7; d_gene: .; v_gene: TRBV7-9; len: 15; CDR3nt: TGTGCCAGCAGCTTTGGGGGAGGCGGAACCTACGAGCAGTACTTC; CDR3aa: CASSFGGGGTYEQYF